This T cell receptor beta chain was identified during a study of shared clonotypes between healthy human individuals. Germline loops: CDR1 SQVTM, CDR2 ANQGSEA. V shed 5 bases and J shed 8 bases, with 6 bases lying between them. The CDR3 runs to 10 residues. Clones were read by immunoSEQ multiplex PCR, and TCRdb kept only the in-frame ones, dropping some. This sample has approximately 2.5 million clones, with roughly 93% found just once. The sequenced sample was naive CD4+ T cells from PBMCs. Documented subset: CD45RA+ positively selected. V and J are TRBV29-1 and TRBJ1-4, with D hard to call. The clonotype comes from a young man in good health. Some clones in this sample may be carry-over from other donors' samples. The CDR3 DNA follows: TGCAGCGTTAGAGGAGAAAAACTGTTTTTT. As protein: CSVRGEKLFF. Filled out from reference TRBV29-1 and TRBJ1-4, the complete variable domain reads SAVISQKPSRDICQRGTSLTIQCQVDSQVTMMFWYRQQPGQSLTLIATANQGSEATYESGFVIDKFPISRPNLTFSTLTVSNMSPEDSSIYLCSVRGEKLFFGSGTQLSVL.